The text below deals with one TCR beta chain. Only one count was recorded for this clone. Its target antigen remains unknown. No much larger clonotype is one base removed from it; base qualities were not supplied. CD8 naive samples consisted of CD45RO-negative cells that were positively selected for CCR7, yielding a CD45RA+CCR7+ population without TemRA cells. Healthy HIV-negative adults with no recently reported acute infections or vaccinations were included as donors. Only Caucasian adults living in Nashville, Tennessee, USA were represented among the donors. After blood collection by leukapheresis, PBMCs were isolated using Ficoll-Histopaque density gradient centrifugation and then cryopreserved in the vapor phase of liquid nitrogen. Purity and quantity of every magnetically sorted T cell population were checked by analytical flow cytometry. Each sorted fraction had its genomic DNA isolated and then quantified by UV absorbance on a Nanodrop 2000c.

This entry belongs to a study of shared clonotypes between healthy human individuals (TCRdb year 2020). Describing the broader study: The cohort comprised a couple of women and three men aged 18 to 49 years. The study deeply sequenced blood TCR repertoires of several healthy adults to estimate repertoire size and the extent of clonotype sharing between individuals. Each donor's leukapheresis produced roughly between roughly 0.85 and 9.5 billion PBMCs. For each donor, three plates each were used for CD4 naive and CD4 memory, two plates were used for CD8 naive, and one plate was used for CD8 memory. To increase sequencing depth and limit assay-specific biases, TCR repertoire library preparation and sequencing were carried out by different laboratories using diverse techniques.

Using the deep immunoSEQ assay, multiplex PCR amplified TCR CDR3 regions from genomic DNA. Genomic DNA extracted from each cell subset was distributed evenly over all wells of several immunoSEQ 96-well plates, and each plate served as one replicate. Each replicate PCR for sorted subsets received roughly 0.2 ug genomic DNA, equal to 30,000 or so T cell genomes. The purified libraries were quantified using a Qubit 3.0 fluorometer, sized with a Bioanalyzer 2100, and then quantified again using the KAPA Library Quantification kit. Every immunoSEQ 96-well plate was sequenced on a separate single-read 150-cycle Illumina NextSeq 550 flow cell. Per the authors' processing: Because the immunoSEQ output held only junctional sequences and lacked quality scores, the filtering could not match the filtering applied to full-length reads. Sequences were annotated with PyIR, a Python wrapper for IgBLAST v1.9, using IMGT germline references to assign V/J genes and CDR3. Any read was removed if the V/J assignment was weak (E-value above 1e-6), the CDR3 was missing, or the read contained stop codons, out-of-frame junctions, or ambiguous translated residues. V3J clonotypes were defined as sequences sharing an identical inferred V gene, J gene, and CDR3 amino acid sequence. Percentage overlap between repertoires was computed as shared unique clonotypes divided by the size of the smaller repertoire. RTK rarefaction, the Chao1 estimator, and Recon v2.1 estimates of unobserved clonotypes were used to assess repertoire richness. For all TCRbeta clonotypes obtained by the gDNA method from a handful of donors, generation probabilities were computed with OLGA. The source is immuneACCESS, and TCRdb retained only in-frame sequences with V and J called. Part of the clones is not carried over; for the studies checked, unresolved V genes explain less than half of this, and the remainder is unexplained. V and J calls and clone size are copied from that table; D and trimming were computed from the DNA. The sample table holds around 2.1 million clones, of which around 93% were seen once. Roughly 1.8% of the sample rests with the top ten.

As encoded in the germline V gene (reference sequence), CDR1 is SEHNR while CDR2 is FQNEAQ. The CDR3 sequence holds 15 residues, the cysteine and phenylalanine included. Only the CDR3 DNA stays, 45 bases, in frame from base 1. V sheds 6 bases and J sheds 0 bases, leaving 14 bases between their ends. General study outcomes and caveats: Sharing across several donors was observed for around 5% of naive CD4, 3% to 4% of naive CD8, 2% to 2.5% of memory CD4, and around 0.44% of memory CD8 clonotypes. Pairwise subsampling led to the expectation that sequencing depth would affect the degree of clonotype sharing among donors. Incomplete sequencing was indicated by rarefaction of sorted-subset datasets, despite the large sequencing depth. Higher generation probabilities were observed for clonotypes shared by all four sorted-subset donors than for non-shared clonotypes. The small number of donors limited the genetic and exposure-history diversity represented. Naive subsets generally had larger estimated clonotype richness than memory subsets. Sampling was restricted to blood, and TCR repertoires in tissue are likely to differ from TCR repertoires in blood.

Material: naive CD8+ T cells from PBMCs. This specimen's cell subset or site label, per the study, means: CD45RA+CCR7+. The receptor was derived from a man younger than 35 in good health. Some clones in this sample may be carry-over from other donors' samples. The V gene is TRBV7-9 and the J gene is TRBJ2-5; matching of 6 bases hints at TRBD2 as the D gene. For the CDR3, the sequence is CASSSNRDYQETQYF. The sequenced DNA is TGTGCCAGCAGTTCCAATCGGGACTACCAAGAGACCCAGTACTTC.